This entry is about one T cell receptor beta chain. This sample is part of a study of blood T cell repertoires in COVID-19. Study-wide context: Sites across the United States, Italy and Spain contributed samples from acute and convalescent COVID-19. The analysed material was cDNA or gDNA that came from T cells, B-cell-depleted T cells, or PBMCs.

V dropped 7 bases and J dropped 3 bases, with 13 bases sitting between them. Germline assignment: CDR1 MNHNY and CDR2 SVGAGI (reference sequence). This CDR3 is built from 13 residues. TCRdb's copy holds only in-frame clones and misses some; the assay was immunoSEQ multiplex PCR. Of more than 85,000 clones in the sample, roughly 84% are singletons; the top ten hold 17%. The origin of this receptor is a woman aged 55-70 years with acute or convalescent COVID-19. The sample was peripheral blood. V gene TRBV6-6 combines with J gene TRBJ2-7; no reliable D call. The CDR3 region is CASTRGYDYEQYF. CDR3 nucleotides: TGTGCCAGCACCCGAGGTTACGACTACGAGCAGTACTTC.